This TCR beta chain came from a study of blood T cells in healthy people across ages. A second PCR of 7 to 11 cycles used a sample-barcoded 5' primer and a J-beta primer mix. TCRdb called the 5' RACE reads again in MiXCR, with one record for every CDR3 protein. The sample comprises nearly 1 million distinct CDR3 sequences, just over 50% of which are singletons, and about a fifth rests with the top ten. Whenever a sample was processed, at least 7 million PBMCs were isolated. This CDR3 region has 13 residues. Germline V CDR1 and CDR2: DFQATT, SNEGSKA (reference sequence). V was pared by 1 base and J by 5 bases, with 10 bases between.

This sequence was found in a woman between 55 and 75 years old in good health. This sequence joins TRBV20-1 and TRBJ2-3; D is ambiguous. Sequenced sample: blood. The CDR3 DNA reads TGCAGTGCTAGAGTTCCCGGCGGAGATACGCAGTATTTT. It translates to CSARVPGGDTQYF.